This note documents a single T cell receptor beta chain sequence. The antigen is not known. Other DNA sequences in the sample encode the same CDR3. The data derive from a study of shared clonotypes between healthy human individuals. About the research overall: Researchers assigned three CD4 naive, three CD4 memory, two CD8 naive and one CD8 memory plate to each donor. Study results and caveats: A generally larger estimated richness was seen in naive subsets than in memory subsets.

Study processing details: Owing to the provision of junction-only sequences devoid of quality scores by immunoSEQ, filtering differed. Clones were sequenced by immunoSEQ multiplex PCR, and TCRdb holds only the in-frame ones, with some missing. For V, J and clone size, that table is used; D and trimming come from the DNA. The data show about 2.3 million clones, roughly 93% seen once. Nashville, Tennessee was home to all donors, who were Caucasian adults. The V segment lost 6 bases and the J segment 1 base; nucleotides outside the gene matches: 4. Germline V gene sequence: CDR1 MDHEN, CDR2 SYDVKM. The CDR3 spans 14 residues.

The V call is TRBV28, the J call TRBJ1-1; TRBD1 aligns across 8 bases. The receptor was derived from a young man in good health. Some clones in this sample may be carry-over from other donors' samples. Material for sequencing was naive CD4+ T cells from PBMCs. Subset indicated: CD45RA+ positively selected. DNA of the CDR3: TGTGCCAGCAGGACCACAGGGGGGAACACTGAAGCTTTCTTT. Its translation is CASRTTGGNTEAFF. The variable domain in full, with the rest retrieved from reference TRBV28 and TRBJ1-1, is DVKVTQSSRYLVKRTGEKVFLECVQDMDHENMFWYRQDPGLGLRLIYFSYDVKMKEKGDIPEGYSVSREKKERFSLILESASTNQTSMYLCASRTTGGNTEAFFGQGTRLTVV.